This TCR beta chain is from a study of T cell responses to AZD1222 COVID-19 vaccine. Study-wide background: Second doses that came at about 4 or about 12 weeks were put together.

Points from the study as a whole: Along spike, vaccine-associated CD4 TCRs were found throughout, with dominance at 160-218 and 743-854. Just a handful of AZD1222 recipients were seropositive at baseline. Breadth and depth of Spike-specific TCRs rose after two AZD1222 doses.

The trim removed 6 bases at V and 5 bases at J, leaving 2 bases unmatched. Germline-derived CDR1 and CDR2 are LNHDA and SQIVND (reference sequence). This CDR3 region has 13 residues. In this sample, this clone turned up once. What it recognizes is unknown. The assay was immunoSEQ multiplex PCR, and TCRdb's table has in-frame clones only and misses some. The sample holds some 140,000 clones, around 90% seen once. This material consisted of peripheral blood, taken on day 0 of AZD1222 vaccination. This sequence originates from an adult in good health. This chain links TRBV19 with TRBJ1-5, with TRBD1 identical over 9 bases. CDR3 loop: CASRDRGDQPQHF. CDR3 nucleotides: TGTGCCAGTAGGGACAGGGGAGATCAGCCCCAGCATTTT.